The 28 T cell receptor beta chains reported below all come from one sample, sequenced in a study of T cells in women clearing cervical HPV infection. This table comes from immunoSEQ multiplex PCR, and its TCRdb copy is limited to in-frame clones, with some not included. This sample lists about 22,000 clones; its ten largest clones have more than 10%. Material: blood buffy coat. Receptors originate from a woman aged 18 to 75 with a cervical HPV16 infection that either progressed to CIN3+ or cleared (not recorded which).

As to this clone: Read coverage stops 3 residues before the CDR3 terminus; the germline J gene supplies the remainder. The chain is built from TRBV19 and TRBJ2-1; D possibly corresponds to TRBD1 (5 bases). Germline CDR1 LNHDA, CDR2 SQIVND (reference sequence). The V gene lost 6 bases and the J gene lost 0 bases, with 15 bases spanning the gap. This CDR3 has 16 residues. CDR3 region: CASRKLTGYSYNEQFF. CDR3 DNA, as far as it was read: TGTGCCAGTAGGAAATTAACAGGTTACTCCTACAATGAG. Variable domain in full (rest from reference TRBV19 and TRBJ2-1): DGGITQSPKYLFRKEGQNVTLSCEQNLNHDAMYWYRQDPGQGLRLIYYSQIVNDFQKGDIAEGYSVSREKKESFPLTVTSAQKNPTAFYLCASRKLTGYSYNEQFFGPGTRLTVL.

Remarks on this clone: The CDR3 end is not reached by the read, which stops 3 residues before it; the germline J gene fills it in. This chain uses TRBV5-1 with TRBJ2-1; maybe TRBD1 (6 bases). This CDR3 has 16 residues. CDR1 and CDR2 from the germline V gene are SGHRS and YFSETQ. Trimming took off 1 base at V and 0 bases at J, with 11 bases between the two ends. CDR3 amino acids: CASSLTQGASYNEQFF. CDR3 DNA (partial): TGCGCCAGCAGCTTGACACAGGGTGCCTCCTACAATGAG.

A remark on this clone: The CDR3 extends 3 residues past the end of the read, so its final part is completed from the germline J gene. The chain carries TRBV20-1 and TRBJ2-3; D is possibly TRBD2 (5 bases). V was cut by 0 bases and J by 2 bases, with 18 bases left in between. The germline V gene has CDR1 DFQATT and CDR2 SNEGSKA (reference sequence). The CDR3 covers 17 residues. The CDR3: CSARDRPSSPYTDTQYF. The sequenced CDR3 bases are TGCAGTGCTAGAGATCGACCGTCTAGCCCCTACACAGATACG.

Comments on this clone: The sequenced fragment ends 3 residues before the CDR3 boundary, so the rest is inferred from the germline J gene. The gene calls are TRBV7-2 and TRBJ2-7; maybe TRBD2 (6 bases). Germline CDR1 reads SGHTA; CDR2 reads FQGNSA. The ends were cut back, 5 bases at V and 6 bases at J, with 14 bases in the middle. The CDR3 runs 13 residues. The CDR3 DNA, read in part, is TGTGCCAGCAGCATATTAGTGGGGGGCGAG. It yields the protein CASSILVGGE. The CDR3 in full is CASSILVGGEQYF.

Comments on this clone: The read is 3 residues too short to cover the CDR3 end, so that end is filled in from the germline J gene. V and J are TRBV18 and TRBJ2-5, with unresolved D. The CDR3 consists of 14 residues. Trimming removed 1 base at V and 1 base at J, with 7 bases between. Germline V lookup: CDR1 KGHSH, CDR2 LQKENI. The part of the CDR3 DNA that was read is TGTGCCAGCTCACCACTGAACGGCCAAGAGACC. Amino acid sequence: CASSPLNGQET. The whole CDR3 protein reads CASSPLNGQETQYF. Variable domain in full (rest from reference TRBV18 and TRBJ2-5): NAGVMQNPRHLVRRRGQEARLRCSPMKGHSHVYWYRQLPEEGLKFMVYLQKENIIDESGMPKERFSAEFPKEGPSILRIQQVVRGDSAAYFCASSPLNGQETQYFGPGTRLLVL.

On this clone itself: The read is 3 residues too short to cover the CDR3 end, so that end is filled in from the germline J gene. The rearrangement links TRBV19 to TRBJ2-7; 7 bases match TRBD1. The junction had 3 bases not matched to a gene; V was cut back by 4 bases and J by 0 bases. Germline CDR1 reads LNHDA; CDR2 reads SQIVND (reference sequence). This CDR3 spans 14 amino acids. The CDR3 here is CASSRQGGSYEQYF. CDR3 bases read: TGTGCCAGTAGTAGACAGGGCGGCTCCTACGAG. The complete variable domain, with remaining parts taken from reference TRBV19 and TRBJ2-7, reads DGGITQSPKYLFRKEGQNVTLSCEQNLNHDAMYWYRQDPGQGLRLIYYSQIVNDFQKGDIAEGYSVSREKKESFPLTVTSAQKNPTAFYLCASSRQGGSYEQYFGPGTRLTVT.

In regard to this clone: The read comes to an end 3 residues before the CDR3 does, leaving the germline J gene to fill in the end. V is TRBV20-1 and J is TRBJ2-1, with 9 nucleotides matching TRBD2. V lost 4 bases and J lost 8; bases outside the gene matches: 12. There are 15 residues in the CDR3. Germline CDR1 is DFQATT and CDR2 is SNEGSKA (reference sequence). CDR3 region: CSAILPPKRGDEQFF. The covered CDR3 bases are TGCAGTGCTATCCTACCGCCCAAGCGGGGGGATGAG.

For this clone: The read comes to an end 3 residues before the CDR3 does, leaving the germline J gene to fill in the end. This chain links TRBV2 with TRBJ1-1, with D tentatively TRBD1 (5 bases). The CDR3 extends over 13 amino acids. Trimming took 9 bases from V and 1 from J, leaving 12 bases between them. Germline V gene lookup returns CDR1 SNHLY and CDR2 FYNNEI. The CDR3 loop is CASRGQPNTEAFF. The sequenced part of the CDR3 DNA is TGTGCCAGTAGAGGACAACCGAACACTGAA.

As concerns this clone: Coverage ceases 3 residues before the CDR3 finishes, and the germline J gene fills in the end. The chain employs TRBV19 and TRBJ1-5, with 7 nucleotides matching TRBD1. V gave up 7 bases and J gave up 5 bases; unmatched junction bases: 17. Germline CDR1 LNHDA, CDR2 SQIVND (reference sequence). CDR3 length: 17 amino acids. Incomplete CDR3 DNA: TGTGCCAGTACCATCCACGGGGACAGATTAGACGATCAGCCC. This sequence encodes CASTIHGDRLDDQP. In full, the CDR3 is CASTIHGDRLDDQPQHF.

As for this clone: Read coverage stops 3 residues before the CDR3 terminus; the germline J gene supplies the remainder. The chain links TRBV30 to TRBJ1-5, with no clear D. Trimming stripped 0 bases from V and 6 bases from J, with 9 bases between. The CDR3 totals 13 residues. The germline CDR1 and CDR2 sequences are GTSNPN and SVGIG (reference sequence). The sequenced CDR3 bases are TGTGCCTGGAGTGTTTCTAGGTCTCAGCCC. Translated, it gives CAWSVSRSQP. The full CDR3 protein reads CAWSVSRSQPQHF.

To note about this clone: With the read ending 3 residues before the CDR3 end, the germline J gene is used to fill in that end. The gene calls are TRBV20-1 and TRBJ1-6; D might be TRBD1 (5 bases). Germline assignment: CDR1 DFQATT and CDR2 SNEGSKA (reference sequence). The CDR3 sequence is 16 residues long. V was pared by 0 bases and J by 0 bases, with 9 bases between. The covered CDR3 bases are TGCAGTGCTAGAGACTCAGGGAGCTCCTATAATTCACCC. This translates into CSARDSGSSYNSP. The full-length CDR3 reads as CSARDSGSSYNSPLHF.

A remark on this clone: Read data end 3 residues before the CDR3 end; the end is taken from the germline J gene. V and J are TRBV28 and TRBJ2-2, with 9 bases identical to TRBD1. The CDR3 is 14 amino acids. Germline CDR1 and CDR2: MDHEN and SYDVKM. Here the CDR3 reads CASSKTGGREKLFF. The covered CDR3 bases are TGTGCCAGCAGTAAGACAGGGGGTCGTGAAAAG.

This clone registers medium-sized by frequency. The sequence runs out 3 residues before the end of the CDR3; the remainder is reconstructed from the germline J gene. The rearrangement links TRBV19 to TRBJ2-6; D gene unclear. Trimming took off 7 bases at V and 2 bases at J, with 6 bases between the two ends. The germline CDR1 and CDR2 sequences are LNHDA and SQIVND (reference sequence). This CDR3 spans 13 amino acids. The covered CDR3 bases are TGTGCCAGTAAAATAGCTGGGGCCAACGTC. Its translation: CASKIAGANV. In full, the CDR3 is CASKIAGANVLTF.

Regarding this clone: Coverage ceases 3 residues before the CDR3 finishes, and the germline J gene fills in the end. This chain joins TRBV24-1 and TRBJ2-3; 8 nucleotides line up with TRBD1. With V trimmed by 9 bases and J by 0 bases, 19 bases remained unmatched. The CDR3 totals 19 residues. CDR1 and CDR2 (germline): KGHDR, SFDVKD. CDR3 residues: CATSGPGTGRTQSTDTQYF. The CDR3 bases that were read are TGTGCCACCTCCGGTCCCGGGACAGGTAGAACCCAAAGCACAGATACG.

A note on this clone: Read coverage stops 3 residues before the CDR3 terminus; the germline J gene supplies the remainder. V gene TRBV20-1 combines with J gene TRBJ2-2; the D gene could be TRBD1 or TRBD2 (5 bases each). Germline values: CDR1 DFQATT, CDR2 SNEGSKA (reference sequence). Trimming removed 5 bases from V and 4 bases from J, with 20 bases in between. This CDR3 contains 16 residues. CDR3 DNA (partial): TGCAGTGCTCGTGGGAGCAGGGTGGTCAGCACCGGGGAG. This encodes CSARGSRVVSTGE. The entire CDR3 reads CSARGSRVVSTGELFF.

Notes on this clone: The read ends 3 residues early relative to the CDR3; the germline J gene fills the gap. The rearrangement joins TRBV10-3 to TRBJ2-7; D possibly corresponds to TRBD1 (8 bases). Between the trimmed V and J ends, which lost 7 bases and 6 bases, there was a span of 16 bases. Germline loops: CDR1 ENHRY, CDR2 SYGVKD. There are 13 residues in the CDR3. The DNA read from the CDR3 is TGTGCCATCACCTCGGACAGGGAGGGCGAG. It codes for CAITSDREGE. In full, the CDR3 reads CAITSDREGEQYF.

Regarding this clone: The read finishes 3 residues shy of the CDR3 end, and the germline J gene is used to complete it. The chain combines TRBV5-1 with TRBJ2-7; D is perhaps TRBD1 (6 bases). This CDR3 comprises 14 residues. Trimming cost V 8 bases and J 1 base, with 16 bases left between them. The germline V gene has CDR1 SGHRS and CDR2 YFSETQ. CDR3 loop: CASKTGTESYEQYF. CDR3 DNA, as far as it was read: TGCGCCAGTAAAACAGGGACCGAGTCCTACGAG.

Details on this clone: Read data end 3 residues before the CDR3 end; the end is taken from the germline J gene. The chain carries TRBV2 and TRBJ2-3, with a possible D match to TRBD2 (5 bases). CDR3 length equals 14 residues. Germline V CDR1 and CDR2: SNHLY, FYNNEI. This chain's CDR3 is CASRPGRGNQPQYF. CDR3 DNA, as far as it was read: TGTGCCAGCAGACCCGGACGGGGAAATCAGCCG.

On this clone: The read finishes 3 residues shy of the CDR3 end, and the germline J gene is used to complete it. The chain employs TRBV28 and TRBJ2-7, with a possible D match to TRBD1 (7 bases). This CDR3 comprises 15 residues. Germline CDR1 reads MDHEN; CDR2 reads SYDVKM. V was pared by 6 bases and J by 3 bases, with 18 bases between. The CDR3 protein is CASRDYRGSGYEQYF. Partial CDR3 DNA: TGTGCCAGCAGGGACTACAGGGGAAGCGGCTACGAG. Drawing the rest from reference TRBV28 and TRBJ2-7, the complete variable domain is DVKVTQSSRYLVKRTGEKVFLECVQDMDHENMFWYRQDPGLGLRLIYFSYDVKMKEKGDIPEGYSVSREKKERFSLILESASTNQTSMYLCASRDYRGSGYEQYFGPGTRLTVT.

Note on this clone: The read terminates 3 residues ahead of where the CDR3 ends, so the germline J gene completes it. This chain connects TRBV7-9 to TRBJ1-4, with D tentatively TRBD1 (5 bases). Trimming pared 1 base from V and 4 bases from J, leaving 10 bases between. Germline V gene sequence: CDR1 SEHNR, CDR2 FQNEAQ (reference sequence). CDR3 length equals 15 residues. The sequenced part of the CDR3 DNA is TGTGCCAGCAGCTTAGGAGGGGCTTATAATGAAAAA. It codes for CASSLGGAYNEK. The whole CDR3 region reads CASSLGGAYNEKLFF.

Note on this clone: The CDR3 end is not reached by the read, which stops 3 residues before it; the germline J gene fills it in. V usage is TRBV19 and J usage is TRBJ2-4, with TRBD1 identical over 9 bases. CDR1 is LNHDA and CDR2 is SQIVND in the germline V gene (reference sequence). The CDR3 has 15 amino acids. Incomplete CDR3 DNA: TGTGCCAGTAGTAGTCATCCCGGGACAGGGTCGGGT. Its translation is CASSSHPGTGSG. The full CDR3 reads CASSSHPGTGSGQYF.

With regard to this clone: The read terminates 3 residues ahead of where the CDR3 ends, so the germline J gene completes it. The V call is TRBV20-1, the J call TRBJ2-1, with D perhaps TRBD2 (5 bases). Germline V gives CDR1 DFQATT, CDR2 SNEGSKA (reference sequence). This CDR3 region has 14 residues. Between the trimmed V and J ends, which lost 6 bases and 2 bases, there was a span of 14 bases. The CDR3 bases that were read are TGCAGTGCCCGGACCAGCGGAGCCTACAATGAG. This codes for CSARTSGAYNE. In full, the CDR3 reads CSARTSGAYNEQFF.

About this clone itself: From the germline J gene comes the end of the CDR3, since the read stops 3 residues before it. V usage is TRBV10-3 and J usage is TRBJ1-1; D unclear. The V gene lost 0 bases and the J gene lost 4 bases, with 3 bases spanning the gap. The CDR3 covers 12 residues. In germline, CDR1 is ENHRY, CDR2 SYGVKD. The CDR3 protein is CAISESGTEAFF. The sequenced CDR3 bases are TGTGCCATCAGTGAGTCAGGCACTGAA.

In the case of this clone: The read terminates 3 residues before the CDR3 end, so the remaining end is supplied by the germline J gene. This rearrangement joins TRBV9 to TRBJ2-5, with D perhaps matching TRBD1 (6 bases). V was trimmed by 3 bases and J by 5 bases, leaving 14 bases between them. This CDR3 has 14 residues. From germline, CDR1 is SGDLS and CDR2 YYNGEE. CDR3 in amino acids: CASSDRQESETQYF. The covered CDR3 bases are TGTGCCAGCAGCGACCGACAGGAATCGGAGACC.

Worth noting for this clone: The CDR3 is cut off 3 residues early in the read; its end comes from the germline J gene. This chain uses TRBV5-1 with TRBJ1-4; D is undetermined. This CDR3 region has 14 residues. Per the germline V gene, CDR1 is SGHRS and CDR2 is YFSETQ. V lost 0 bases to trimming and J lost 3 bases, with 6 bases between them. The chain's CDR3 is CASSLGTANEKLFF. The sequenced CDR3 bases are TGCGCCAGCAGCTTGGGAACTGCTAATGAAAAA.

Turning to this clone: The read is 3 residues too short to cover the CDR3 end, so that end is filled in from the germline J gene. V gene TRBV30 combines with J gene TRBJ2-7; 12 bases are shared with TRBD2. The CDR3 length is 14 residues. Germline loops: CDR1 GTSNPN, CDR2 SVGIG (reference sequence). V gave up 8 bases and J gave up 3 bases; unmatched junction bases: 8. The CDR3 here is CAGQTSGSLYEQYF. The CDR3 DNA, read in part, is TGTGCCGGGCAGACTAGCGGGAGTCTCTACGAG.

This clone shows up as medium-sized by frequency. The read terminates 3 residues ahead of where the CDR3 ends, so the germline J gene completes it. This rearrangement joins TRBV4-1 to TRBJ2-2, with 12 bases identical to TRBD2. This CDR3 spans 16 amino acids. Germline V gene lookup returns CDR1 MGHRA and CDR2 YSYEKL. Trimming took 5 bases from V and 3 from J; bases not matched to a gene: 4. Partial CDR3 DNA: TGCGCCAGCAGCTTACTAGCGGGGGGATACACCGGGGAG. Its translation: CASSLLAGGYTGE. The entire CDR3 protein reads CASSLLAGGYTGELFF.

Concerning this clone itself: The read ends 3 residues shy of where the CDR3 ends; the end is completed using the germline J gene. The V call is TRBV5-1, the J call TRBJ2-1; 11 nucleotides align to TRBD1. J was trimmed by 8 bases and V by 4 bases; bases with no gene match: 11. The CDR3 loop spans 16 amino acids. Germline-derived CDR1 and CDR2 are SGHRS and YFSETQ. The CDR3: CASSVAGTGGFYEQFF. The CDR3 bases that were read are TGCGCCAGCAGCGTCGCCGGGACAGGGGGTTTCTATGAG. Based on the CDR3 plus reference TRBV5-1 and TRBJ2-1, the full variable domain is KAGVTQTPRYLIKTRGQQVTLSCSPISGHRSVSWYQQTPGQGLQFLFEYFSETQRNKGNFPGRFSGRQFSNSRSEMNVSTLELGDSALYLCASSVAGTGGFYEQFFGPGTRLTVL.